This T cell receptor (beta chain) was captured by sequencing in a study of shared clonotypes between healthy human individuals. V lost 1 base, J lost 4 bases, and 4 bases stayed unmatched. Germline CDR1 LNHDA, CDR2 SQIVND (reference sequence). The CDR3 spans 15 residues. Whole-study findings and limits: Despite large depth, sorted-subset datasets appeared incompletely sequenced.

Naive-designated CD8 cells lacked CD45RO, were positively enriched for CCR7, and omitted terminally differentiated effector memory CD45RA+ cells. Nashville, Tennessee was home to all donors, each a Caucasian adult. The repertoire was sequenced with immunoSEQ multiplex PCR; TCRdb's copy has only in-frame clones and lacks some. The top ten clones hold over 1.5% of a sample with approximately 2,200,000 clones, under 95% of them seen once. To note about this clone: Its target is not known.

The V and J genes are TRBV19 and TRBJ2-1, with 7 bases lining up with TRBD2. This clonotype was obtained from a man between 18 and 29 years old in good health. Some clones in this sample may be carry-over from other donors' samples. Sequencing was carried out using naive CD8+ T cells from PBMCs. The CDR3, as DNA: TGTGCCAGTAGTATAGTAGCTAGCGGTTACAATGAGCAGTTCTTC. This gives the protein CASSIVASGYNEQFF.